A selection of T cell receptor beta chains follows, all from one sample in a study of OX40 agonist ivuxolimab in advanced cancers. Assay used: immunoSEQ multiplex PCR; TCRdb lists only in-frame clones, some missing. The table shows tens of thousands of clones, with approximately 79% occurring only once. Here the sequenced sample was CD4+ or CD8+ T cells sorted from blood, taken in a trial of the OX40 agonist ivuxolimab. The receptor source for this set is an adult with an advanced solid tumor such as melanoma, head and neck, liver or kidney cancer. Both conserved end residues are part of each CDR3. D genes are given only for firm matches. Not all rows give a size; the values are once, few, many and, for expanded clones, a class.

CDR3 protein: CASSLPKTGGGYGYTF; CDR3 DNA: TGCGCCAGCAGCTTGCCGAAGACAGGGGGCGGGTATGGCTACACCTTC; clone size: -; CDR3 length: 16; D gene: TRBD1; J gene: TRBJ1-2; V gene: TRBV5-1
CDR3 protein: CASSERGPGYGYTF; CDR3 DNA: TGTGCCAGCAGTGAAAGAGGACCGGGCTATGGCTACACCTTC; clone size: -; CDR3 length: 14; D gene: -; J gene: TRBJ1-2; V gene: TRBV2
CDR3 protein: CASSQAGAPGNTIYF; CDR3 DNA: TGCGCCAGCAGCCAAGCCGGGGCACCTGGAAACACCATATATTTT; clone size: few; CDR3 length: 15; D gene: -; J gene: TRBJ1-3; V gene: TRBV4-3
CDR3 protein: CASSWGSGTSPYEQYF; CDR3 DNA: TGTGCCAGCAGTTGGGGTAGCGGAACCAGCCCCTACGAGCAGTACTTC; clone size: -; CDR3 length: 16; D gene: -; J gene: TRBJ2-7; V gene: TRBV6-5
CDR3 protein: CASSLDLNFREQYF; CDR3 DNA: TGTGCCAGCAGCTTAGATCTAAACTTTCGCGAGCAGTACTTC; clone size: -; CDR3 length: 14; D gene: -; J gene: TRBJ2-7; V gene: TRBV7-9
CDR3 protein: CASGPQGRPGGYTF; CDR3 DNA: TGTGCTAGTGGCCCCCAAGGACGCCCGGGTGGCTACACCTTC; clone size: -; CDR3 length: 14; D gene: -; J gene: TRBJ1-2; V gene: TRBV12-5
CDR3 protein: CASSIGLGMNTEAFF; CDR3 DNA: TGTGCCAGTAGTATAGGCCTCGGGATGAACACTGAAGCTTTCTTT; clone size: once; CDR3 length: 15; D gene: -; J gene: TRBJ1-1; V gene: TRBV19
CDR3 protein: CASSPDRDNSPLHF; CDR3 DNA: TGTGCCAGCTCACCGGACAGAGACAATTCACCCCTCCACTTT; clone size: -; CDR3 length: 14; D gene: -; J gene: TRBJ1-6; V gene: TRBV18
CDR3 protein: CSVGQGKGTNEKLFF; CDR3 DNA: TGCAGCGTCGGACAGGGAAAAGGCACTAATGAAAAACTGTTTTTT; clone size: -; CDR3 length: 15; D gene: TRBD1; J gene: TRBJ1-4; V gene: TRBV29-1
CDR3 protein: CASSPPRAGGPGDEQFF; CDR3 DNA: TGTGCCAGCAGCCCTCCCAGGGCGGGAGGGCCCGGCGATGAGCAGTTCTTC; clone size: -; CDR3 length: 17; D gene: TRBD2; J gene: TRBJ2-1; V gene: TRBV5-4
CDR3 protein: CSVGTGGLRELFF; CDR3 DNA: TGCAGCGTTGGGACAGGGGGCTTGCGGGAGCTGTTTTTT; clone size: -; CDR3 length: 13; D gene: TRBD1; J gene: TRBJ2-2; V gene: TRBV29-1